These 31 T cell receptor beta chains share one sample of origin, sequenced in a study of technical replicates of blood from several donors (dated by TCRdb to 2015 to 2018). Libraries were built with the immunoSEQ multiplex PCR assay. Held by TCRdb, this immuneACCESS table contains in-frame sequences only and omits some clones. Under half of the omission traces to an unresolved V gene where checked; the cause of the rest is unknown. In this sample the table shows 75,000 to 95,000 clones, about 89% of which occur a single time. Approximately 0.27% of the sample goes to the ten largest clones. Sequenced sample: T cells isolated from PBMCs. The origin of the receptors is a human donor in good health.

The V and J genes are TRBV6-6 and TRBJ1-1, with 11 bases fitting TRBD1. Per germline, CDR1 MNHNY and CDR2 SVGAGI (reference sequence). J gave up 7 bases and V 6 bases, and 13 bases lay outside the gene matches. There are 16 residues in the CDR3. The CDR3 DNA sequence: TGTGCCAGCAGACCGACGTCCGGGACAGGGGGACATGAAGCTTTCTTT. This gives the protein CASRPTSGTGGHEAFF.

The CDR3 region has the DNA TGCGCCAGCAGCTTAATAAGGACAACCTTGAGCTCCTACAATGAGCAGTTCTTC. The encoded protein is CASSLIRTTLSSYNEQFF. The chain couples TRBV5-1 to TRBJ2-1; a possible D gene is TRBD1 (5 bases). The V gene lost 2 bases and the J gene lost 0 bases, with 18 bases spanning the gap. The CDR3 runs 18 residues. Germline V gene data show CDR1 as SGHRS and CDR2 as YFSETQ.

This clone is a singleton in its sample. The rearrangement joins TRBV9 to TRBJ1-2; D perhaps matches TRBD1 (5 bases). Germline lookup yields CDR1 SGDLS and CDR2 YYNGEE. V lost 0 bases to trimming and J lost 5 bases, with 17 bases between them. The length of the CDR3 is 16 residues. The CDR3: CASSVATVGEFYGYTF. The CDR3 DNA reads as TGTGCCAGCAGCGTAGCCACGGTAGGGGAATTTTATGGCTACACCTTC.

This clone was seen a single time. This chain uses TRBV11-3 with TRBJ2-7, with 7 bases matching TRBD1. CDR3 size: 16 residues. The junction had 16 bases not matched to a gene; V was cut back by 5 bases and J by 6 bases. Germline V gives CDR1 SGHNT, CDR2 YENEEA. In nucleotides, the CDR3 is TGTGCCAGCAGCCAACTTGGTATCTCAGGGGGATCCGAGCAGTACTTC. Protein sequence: CASSQLGISGGSEQYF.

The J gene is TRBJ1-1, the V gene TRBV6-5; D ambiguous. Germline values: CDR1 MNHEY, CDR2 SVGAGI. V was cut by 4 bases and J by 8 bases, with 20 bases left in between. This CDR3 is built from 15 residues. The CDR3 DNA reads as TGTGCCAGCAGTTCTCGAGCACCCCCGAGAACCGAAGCTTTCTTT. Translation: CASSSRAPPRTEAFF.

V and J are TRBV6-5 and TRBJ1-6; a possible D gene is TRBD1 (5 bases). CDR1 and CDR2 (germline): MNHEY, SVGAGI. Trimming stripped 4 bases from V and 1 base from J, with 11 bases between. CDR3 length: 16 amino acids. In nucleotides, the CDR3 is TGTGCCAGCAGTTTACAGGTTGTGTCCTATAATTCACCCCTCCACTTT. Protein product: CASSLQVVSYNSPLHF.

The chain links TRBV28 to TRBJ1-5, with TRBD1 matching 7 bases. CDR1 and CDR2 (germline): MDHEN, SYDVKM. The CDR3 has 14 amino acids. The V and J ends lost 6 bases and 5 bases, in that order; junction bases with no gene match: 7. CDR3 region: CASSRDSLYQPQHF. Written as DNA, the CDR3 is TGTGCCAGCAGCAGGGACAGCCTATATCAGCCCCAGCATTTT.

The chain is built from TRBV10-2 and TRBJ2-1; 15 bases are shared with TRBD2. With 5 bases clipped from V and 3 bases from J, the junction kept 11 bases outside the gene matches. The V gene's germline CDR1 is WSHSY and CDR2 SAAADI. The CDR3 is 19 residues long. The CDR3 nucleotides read TGCGCCAGCAGTTGGACAGGACTAGCGGGAGGGGAATTCTACAATGAGCAGTTCTTC. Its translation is CASSWTGLAGGEFYNEQFF.

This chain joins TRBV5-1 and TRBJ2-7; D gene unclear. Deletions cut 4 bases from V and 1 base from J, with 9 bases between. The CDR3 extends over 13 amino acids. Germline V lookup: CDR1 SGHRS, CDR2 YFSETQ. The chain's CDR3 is CASSGTVSYEQYF. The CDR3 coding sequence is TGCGCCAGCAGCGGTACAGTTTCCTACGAGCAGTACTTC.

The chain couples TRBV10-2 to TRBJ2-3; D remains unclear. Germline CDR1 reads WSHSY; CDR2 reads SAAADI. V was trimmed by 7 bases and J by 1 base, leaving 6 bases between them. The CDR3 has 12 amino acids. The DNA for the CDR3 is TGCGCCAGCACCAGTGGCACAGATACGCAGTATTTT. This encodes CASTSGTDTQYF.

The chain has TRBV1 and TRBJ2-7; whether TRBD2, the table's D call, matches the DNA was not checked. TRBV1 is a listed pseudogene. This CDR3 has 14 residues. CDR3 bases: TGCACCAGCAGCCAGGAGTATAGAGACTACGAGCAGTACTTC. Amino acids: CTSSQEYRDYEQYF.

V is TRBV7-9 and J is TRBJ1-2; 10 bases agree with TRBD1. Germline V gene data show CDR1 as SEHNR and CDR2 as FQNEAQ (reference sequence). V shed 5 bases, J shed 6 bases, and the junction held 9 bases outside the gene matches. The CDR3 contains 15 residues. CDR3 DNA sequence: TGTGCCAGCAGCACCTGGGACAGGGGTTCGAATGGCTACACCTTC. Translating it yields CASSTWDRGSNGYTF.

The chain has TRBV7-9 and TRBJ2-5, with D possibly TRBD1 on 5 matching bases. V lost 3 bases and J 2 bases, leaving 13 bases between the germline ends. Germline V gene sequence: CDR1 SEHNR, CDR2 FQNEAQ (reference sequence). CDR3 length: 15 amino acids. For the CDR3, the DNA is TGTGCCAGCAGCTTGGTCGTCAGGGCACAAGAGACCCAGTACTTC. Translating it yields CASSLVVRAQETQYF.

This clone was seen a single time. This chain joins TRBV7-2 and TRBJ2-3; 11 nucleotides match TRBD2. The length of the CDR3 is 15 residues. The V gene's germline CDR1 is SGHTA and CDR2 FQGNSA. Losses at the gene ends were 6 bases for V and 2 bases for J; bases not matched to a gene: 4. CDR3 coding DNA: TGTGCCAGCAGTCGACTAGCGGGAACCACAGATACGCAGTATTTT. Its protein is CASSRLAGTTDTQYF. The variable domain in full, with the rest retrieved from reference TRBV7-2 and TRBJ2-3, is GAGVSQSPSNKVTEKGKDVELRCDPISGHTALYWYRQSLGQGLEFLIYFQGNSAPDKSGLPSDRFSAERTGGSVSTLTIQRTQQEDSAVYLCASSRLAGTTDTQYFGPGTRLTVL.

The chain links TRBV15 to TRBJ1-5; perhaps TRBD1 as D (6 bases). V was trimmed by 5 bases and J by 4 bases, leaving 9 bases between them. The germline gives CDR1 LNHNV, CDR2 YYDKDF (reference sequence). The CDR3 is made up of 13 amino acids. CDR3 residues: CATSLTGNQPQHF. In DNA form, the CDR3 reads TGTGCCACCAGCTTAACAGGGAATCAGCCCCAGCATTTT.

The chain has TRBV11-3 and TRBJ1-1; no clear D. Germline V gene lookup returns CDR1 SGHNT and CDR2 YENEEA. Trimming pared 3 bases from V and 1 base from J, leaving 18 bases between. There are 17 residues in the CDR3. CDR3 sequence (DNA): TGTGCCAGCAGCTTCCGAGCCCTTACAGAGAAGAACACTGAAGCTTTCTTT. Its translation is CASSFRALTEKNTEAFF.

The CDR3 here is CASSSTPYGTKFYEQYF. CDR3 DNA sequence: TGTGCCAGCAGCTCTACCCCCTACGGGACAAAGTTCTACGAGCAGTACTTC. This chain links TRBV14 with TRBJ2-7; tentative D call: TRBD1 (6 bases). V gave up 5 bases and J gave up 3 bases, with 23 bases separating them. The CDR3 totals 17 residues. Germline V CDR1 and CDR2: SGHDN, FVKESK.

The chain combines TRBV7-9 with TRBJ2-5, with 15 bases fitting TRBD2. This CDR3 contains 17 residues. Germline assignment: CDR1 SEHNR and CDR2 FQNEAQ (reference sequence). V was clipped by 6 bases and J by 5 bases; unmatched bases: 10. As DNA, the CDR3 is TGTGCCAGCAGAGGACTAGCGGGGGGGGAATCCGGTGAGACCCAGTACTTC. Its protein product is CASRGLAGGESGETQYF.

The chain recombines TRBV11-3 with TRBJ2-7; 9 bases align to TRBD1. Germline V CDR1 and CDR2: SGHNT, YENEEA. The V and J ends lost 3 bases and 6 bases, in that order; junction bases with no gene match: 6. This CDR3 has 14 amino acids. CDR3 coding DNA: TGTGCCAGCAGCTTTGGGACAGGGTCCATCGAGCAGTACTTC. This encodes CASSFGTGSIEQYF.

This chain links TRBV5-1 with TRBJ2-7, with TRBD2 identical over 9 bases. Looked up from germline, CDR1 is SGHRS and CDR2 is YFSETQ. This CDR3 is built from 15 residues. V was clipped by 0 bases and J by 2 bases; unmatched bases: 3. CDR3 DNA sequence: TGCGCCAGCAGCTTGGTCGCGGGAGGGCCCTACGAGCAGTACTTC. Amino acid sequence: CASSLVAGGPYEQYF.

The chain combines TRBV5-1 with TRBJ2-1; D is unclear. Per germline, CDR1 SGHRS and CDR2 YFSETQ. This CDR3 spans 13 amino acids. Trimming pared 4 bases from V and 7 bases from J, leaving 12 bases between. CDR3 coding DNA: TGCGCCAGCAGCCCATATAGAGTGAATGAGCAGTTCTTC. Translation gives CASSPYRVNEQFF.

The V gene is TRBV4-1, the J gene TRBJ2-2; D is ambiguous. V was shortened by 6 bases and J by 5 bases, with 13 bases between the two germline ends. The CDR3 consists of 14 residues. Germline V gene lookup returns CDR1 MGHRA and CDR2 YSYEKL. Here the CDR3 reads CASRIEESTGELFF. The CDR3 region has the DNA TGCGCCAGCAGAATTGAGGAGTCTACCGGGGAGCTGTTTTTT.

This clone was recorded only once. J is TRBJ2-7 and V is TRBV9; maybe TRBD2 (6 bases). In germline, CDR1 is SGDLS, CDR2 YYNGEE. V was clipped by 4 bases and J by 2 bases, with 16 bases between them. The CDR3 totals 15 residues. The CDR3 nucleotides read TGTGCCAGCAGCCCTCGACTAGATCCCCCCTACGAGCAGTACTTC. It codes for CASSPRLDPPYEQYF. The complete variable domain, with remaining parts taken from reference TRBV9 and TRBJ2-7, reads DSGVTQTPKHLITATGQRVTLRCSPRSGDLSVYWYQQSLDQGLQFLIQYYNGEERAKGNILERFSAQQFPDLHSELNLSSLELGDSALYFCASSPRLDPPYEQYFGPGTRLTVT.

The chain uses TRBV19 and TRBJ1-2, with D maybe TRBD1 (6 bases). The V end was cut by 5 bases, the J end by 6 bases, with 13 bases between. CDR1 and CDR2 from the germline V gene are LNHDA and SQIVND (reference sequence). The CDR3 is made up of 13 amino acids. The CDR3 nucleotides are TGTGCCAGTAGTCCACCGGGACACAATGGCTACACCTTC. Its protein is CASSPPGHNGYTF.

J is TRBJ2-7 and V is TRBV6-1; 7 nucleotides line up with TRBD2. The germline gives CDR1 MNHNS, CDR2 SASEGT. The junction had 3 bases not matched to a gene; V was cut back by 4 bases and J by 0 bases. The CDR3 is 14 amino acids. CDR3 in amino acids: CASSVGGSSYEQYF. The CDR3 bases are TGTGCCAGCAGTGTGGGAGGGAGCTCCTACGAGCAGTACTTC.

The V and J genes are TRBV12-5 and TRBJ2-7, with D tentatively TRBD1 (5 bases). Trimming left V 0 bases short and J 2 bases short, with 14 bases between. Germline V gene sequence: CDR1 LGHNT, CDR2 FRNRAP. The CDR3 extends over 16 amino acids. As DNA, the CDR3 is TGTGCTAGTGGTTTGGTACTAACAGGCGAAACCTACGAGCAGTACTTC. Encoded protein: CASGLVLTGETYEQYF.

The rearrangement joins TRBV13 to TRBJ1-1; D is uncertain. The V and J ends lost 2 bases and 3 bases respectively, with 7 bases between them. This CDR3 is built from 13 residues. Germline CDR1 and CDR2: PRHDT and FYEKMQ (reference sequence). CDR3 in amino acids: CASSLYEDTEAFF. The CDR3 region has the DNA TGTGCCAGCAGCTTATATGAGGACACTGAAGCTTTCTTT.

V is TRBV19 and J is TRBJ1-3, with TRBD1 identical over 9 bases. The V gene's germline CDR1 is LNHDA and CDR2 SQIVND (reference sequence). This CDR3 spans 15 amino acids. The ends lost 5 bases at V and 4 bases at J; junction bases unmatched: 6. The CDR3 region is CASSLRTGEGNTIYF. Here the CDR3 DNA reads TGTGCCAGTAGTCTCCGGACAGGGGAGGGAAACACCATATATTTT.

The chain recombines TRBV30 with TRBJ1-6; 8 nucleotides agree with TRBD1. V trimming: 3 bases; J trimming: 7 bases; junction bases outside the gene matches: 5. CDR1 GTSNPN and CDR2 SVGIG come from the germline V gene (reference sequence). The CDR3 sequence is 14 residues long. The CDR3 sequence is CAWSKDRANSPLHF. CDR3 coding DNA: TGTGCCTGGAGCAAGGACAGGGCAAATTCACCCCTCCACTTT.

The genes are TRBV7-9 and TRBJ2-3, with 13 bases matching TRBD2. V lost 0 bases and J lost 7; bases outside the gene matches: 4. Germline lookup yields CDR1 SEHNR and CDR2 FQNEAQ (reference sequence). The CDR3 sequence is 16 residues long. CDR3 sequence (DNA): TGTGCCAGCAGCTTAGCGGGACTAGCGGGGCGTAATACGCAGTATTTT. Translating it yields CASSLAGLAGRNTQYF.

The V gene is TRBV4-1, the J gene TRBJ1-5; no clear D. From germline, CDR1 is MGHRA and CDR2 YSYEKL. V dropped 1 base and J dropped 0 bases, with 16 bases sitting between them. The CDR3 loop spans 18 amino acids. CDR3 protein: CASSQVGKTRASNQPQHF. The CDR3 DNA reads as TGCGCCAGCAGCCAAGTTGGAAAGACTAGAGCTAGCAATCAGCCCCAGCATTTT.